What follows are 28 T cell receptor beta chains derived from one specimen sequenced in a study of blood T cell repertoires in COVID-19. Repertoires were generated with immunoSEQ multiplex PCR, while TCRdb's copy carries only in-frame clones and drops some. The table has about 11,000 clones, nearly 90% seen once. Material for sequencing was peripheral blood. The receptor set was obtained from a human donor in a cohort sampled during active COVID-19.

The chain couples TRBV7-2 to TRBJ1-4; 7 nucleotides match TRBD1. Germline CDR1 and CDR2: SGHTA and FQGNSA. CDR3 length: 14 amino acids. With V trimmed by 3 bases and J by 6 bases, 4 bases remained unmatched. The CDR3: CASSFVTGDEKLFF. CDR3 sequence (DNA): TGTGCCAGCAGCTTCGTCACAGGGGATGAAAAACTGTTTTTT.

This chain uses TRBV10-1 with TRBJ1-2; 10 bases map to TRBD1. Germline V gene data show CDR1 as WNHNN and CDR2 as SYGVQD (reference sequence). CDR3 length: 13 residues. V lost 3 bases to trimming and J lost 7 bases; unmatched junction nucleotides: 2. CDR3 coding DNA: TGCGCCAGCAGTGATGGGACAGGGGTTGGCTACACCTTC. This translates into CASSDGTGVGYTF.

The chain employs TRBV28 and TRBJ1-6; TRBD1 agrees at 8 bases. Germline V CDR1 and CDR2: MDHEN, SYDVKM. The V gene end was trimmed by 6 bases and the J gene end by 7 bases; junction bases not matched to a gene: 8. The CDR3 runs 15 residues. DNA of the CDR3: TGTGCCAGCAGACGGCAGGGGGCAGGGAATTCACCCCTCCACTTT. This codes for CASRRQGAGNSPLHF.

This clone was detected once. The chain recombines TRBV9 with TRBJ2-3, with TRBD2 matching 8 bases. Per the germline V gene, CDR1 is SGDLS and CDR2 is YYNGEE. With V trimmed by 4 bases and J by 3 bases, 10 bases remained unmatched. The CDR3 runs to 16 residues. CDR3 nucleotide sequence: TGTGCCAGCAGCCTCTGGTCGGGGGGGAAGACAGATACGCAGTATTTT. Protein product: CASSLWSGGKTDTQYF.

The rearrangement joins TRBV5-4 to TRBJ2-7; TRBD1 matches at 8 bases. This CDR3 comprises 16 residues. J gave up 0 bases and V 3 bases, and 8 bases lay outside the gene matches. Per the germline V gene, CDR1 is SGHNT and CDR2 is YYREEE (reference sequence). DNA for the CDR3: TGTGCCAGCAGCTCACCGAGGACAGGGCTCTCCTACGAGCAGTACTTC. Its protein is CASSSPRTGLSYEQYF.

CDR3 nucleotides: TGTGCCAGCAGTGATCCCACTTCGGGGAACACTGAAGCTTTCTTT. Amino acid sequence: CASSDPTSGNTEAFF. The V gene is TRBV25-1, the J gene TRBJ1-1; no reliable D call. V lost 3 bases to trimming and J lost 1 base, with 12 bases between them. The germline CDR1 and CDR2 sequences are MGHDK and SYGVNS. This CDR3 is 15 amino acids long.

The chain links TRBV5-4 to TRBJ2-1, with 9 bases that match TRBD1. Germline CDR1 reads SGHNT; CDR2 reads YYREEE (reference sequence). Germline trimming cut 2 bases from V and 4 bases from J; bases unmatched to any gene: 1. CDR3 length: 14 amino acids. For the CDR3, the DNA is TGTGCCAGCAGCTTTGGGACAGGGTACAATGAGCAGTTCTTC. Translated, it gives CASSFGTGYNEQFF.

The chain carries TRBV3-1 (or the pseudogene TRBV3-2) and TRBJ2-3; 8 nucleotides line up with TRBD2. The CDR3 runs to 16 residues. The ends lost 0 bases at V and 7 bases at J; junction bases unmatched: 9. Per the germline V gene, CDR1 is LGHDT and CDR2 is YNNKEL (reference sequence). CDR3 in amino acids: CASSQEGAGARNTQYF. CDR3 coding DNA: TGTGCCAGCAGCCAAGAGGGAGCGGGGGCCAGGAATACGCAGTATTTT.

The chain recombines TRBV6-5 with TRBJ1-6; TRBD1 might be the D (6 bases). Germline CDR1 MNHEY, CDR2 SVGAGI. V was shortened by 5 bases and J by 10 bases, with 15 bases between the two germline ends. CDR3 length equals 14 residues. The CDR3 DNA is TGTGCCAGCAGTATTGACAGGTCAACCTCACCCCTCCACTTT. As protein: CASSIDRSTSPLHF.

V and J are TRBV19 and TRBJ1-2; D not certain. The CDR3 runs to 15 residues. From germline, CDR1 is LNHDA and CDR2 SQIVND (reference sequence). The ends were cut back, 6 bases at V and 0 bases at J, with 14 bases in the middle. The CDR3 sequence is CASSPGHFANYGYTF. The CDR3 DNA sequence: TGTGCCAGTAGCCCGGGTCACTTTGCTAACTATGGCTACACCTTC.

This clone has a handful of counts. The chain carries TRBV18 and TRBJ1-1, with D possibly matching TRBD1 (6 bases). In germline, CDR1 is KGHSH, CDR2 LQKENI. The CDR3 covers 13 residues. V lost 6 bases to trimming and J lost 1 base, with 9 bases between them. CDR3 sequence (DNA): TGTGCCAGCTCGGACAGCCCGAACACTGAAGCTTTCTTT. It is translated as CASSDSPNTEAFF.

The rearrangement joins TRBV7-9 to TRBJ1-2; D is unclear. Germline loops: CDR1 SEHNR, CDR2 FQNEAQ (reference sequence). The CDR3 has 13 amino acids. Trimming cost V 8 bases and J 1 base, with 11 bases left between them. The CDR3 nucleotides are TGTGCCAGCGCGCCCGGGGTTAACTATGGCTACACCTTC. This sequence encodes CASAPGVNYGYTF. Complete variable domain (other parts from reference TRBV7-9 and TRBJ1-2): DTGVSQNPRHKITKRGQNVTFRCDPISEHNRLYWYRQTLGQGPEFLTYFQNEAQLEKSRLLSDRFSAERPKGSFSTLEIQRTEQGDSAMYLCASAPGVNYGYTFGSGTRLTVV.

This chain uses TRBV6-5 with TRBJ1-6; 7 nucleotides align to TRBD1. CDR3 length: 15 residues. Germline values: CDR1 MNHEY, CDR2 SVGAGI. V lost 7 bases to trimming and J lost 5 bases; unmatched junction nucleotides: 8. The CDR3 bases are TGTGCCAGCAAAACGGGACAGAACAATAATTCACCCCTCCACTTT. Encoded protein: CASKTGQNNNSPLHF.

The CDR3 here is CASSGGTRRTDTQYF. CDR3 in DNA: TGTGCCAGCAGTGGGGGGACTAGACGGACAGATACGCAGTATTTT. The chain recombines TRBV2 with TRBJ2-3, with 8 nucleotides matching TRBD2. The CDR3 length is 15 residues. Germline V lookup: CDR1 SNHLY, CDR2 FYNNEI. Trimming at V came to 4 bases and at J to 3 bases, leaving 6 bases not matched to a gene.

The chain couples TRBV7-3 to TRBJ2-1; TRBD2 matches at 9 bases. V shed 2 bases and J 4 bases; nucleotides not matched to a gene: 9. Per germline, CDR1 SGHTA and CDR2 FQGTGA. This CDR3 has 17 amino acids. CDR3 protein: CASSLGPGLATYNEQFF. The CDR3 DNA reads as TGTGCCAGCAGCTTAGGACCGGGACTAGCCACGTACAATGAGCAGTTCTTC.

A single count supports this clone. The CDR3 region is CATSDHGTGAGTGELFF. CDR3 in DNA: TGTGCCACCAGTGATCACGGGACAGGGGCGGGGACCGGGGAGCTGTTTTTT. The chain carries TRBV24-1 and TRBJ2-2, with 10 nucleotides matching TRBD1. Germline V CDR1 and CDR2: KGHDR, SFDVKD. The CDR3 extends over 17 amino acids. J gave up 5 bases and V 3 bases, and 8 bases lay outside the gene matches.

The CDR3 reads CASSPWGGRVTNEKLFF. The CDR3 coding sequence is TGTGCCAGCAGCCCATGGGGGGGGCGGGTGACTAATGAAAAACTGTTTTTT. The chain links TRBV7-2 to TRBJ1-4; TRBD1 is a possible D gene (6 bases). CDR1 and CDR2 (germline): SGHTA, FQGNSA. V was cut by 5 bases and J by 2 bases, with 18 bases left in between. The CDR3 length is 17 residues. Filled out from reference TRBV7-2 and TRBJ1-4, the complete variable domain reads GAGVSQSPSNKVTEKGKDVELRCDPISGHTALYWYRQSLGQGLEFLIYFQGNSAPDKSGLPSDRFSAERTGGSVSTLTIQRTQQEDSAVYLCASSPWGGRVTNEKLFFGSGTQLSVL.

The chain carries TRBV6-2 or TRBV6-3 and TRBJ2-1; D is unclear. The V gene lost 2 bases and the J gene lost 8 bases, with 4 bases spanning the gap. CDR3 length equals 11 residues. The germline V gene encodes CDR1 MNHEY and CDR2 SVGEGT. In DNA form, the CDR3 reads TGTGCCAGCAGTTACCGGGATGAGCAGTTCTTC. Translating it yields CASSYRDEQFF.

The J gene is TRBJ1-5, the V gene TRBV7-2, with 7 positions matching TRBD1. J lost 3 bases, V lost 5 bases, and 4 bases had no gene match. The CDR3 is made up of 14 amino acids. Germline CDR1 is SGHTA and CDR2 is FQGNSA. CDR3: CASSTGQVNQPQHF. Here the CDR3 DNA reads TGTGCCAGCAGCACCGGACAGGTCAATCAGCCCCAGCATTTT. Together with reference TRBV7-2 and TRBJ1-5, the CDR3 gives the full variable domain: GAGVSQSPSNKVTEKGKDVELRCDPISGHTALYWYRQSLGQGLEFLIYFQGNSAPDKSGLPSDRFSAERTGGSVSTLTIQRTQQEDSAVYLCASSTGQVNQPQHFGDGTRLSIL.

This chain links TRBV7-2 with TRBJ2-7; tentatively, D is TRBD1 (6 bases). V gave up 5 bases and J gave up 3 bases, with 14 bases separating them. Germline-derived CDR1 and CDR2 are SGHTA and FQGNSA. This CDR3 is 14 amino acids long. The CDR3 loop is CASSHQQGNYEQYF. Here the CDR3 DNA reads TGTGCCAGCAGCCACCAGCAGGGGAACTACGAGCAGTACTTC.

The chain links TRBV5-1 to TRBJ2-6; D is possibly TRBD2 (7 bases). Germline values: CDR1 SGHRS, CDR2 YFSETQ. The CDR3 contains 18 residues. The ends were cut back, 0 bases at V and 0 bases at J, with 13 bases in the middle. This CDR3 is CASSLEGGYFSGANVLTF. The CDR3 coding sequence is TGCGCCAGCAGCTTGGAGGGGGGGTACTTCTCTGGGGCCAACGTCCTGACTTTC.

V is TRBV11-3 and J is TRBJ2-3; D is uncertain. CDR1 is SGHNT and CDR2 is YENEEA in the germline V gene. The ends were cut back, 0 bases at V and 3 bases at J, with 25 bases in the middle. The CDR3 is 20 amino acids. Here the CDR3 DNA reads TGTGCCAGCAGCTTAGATCGTATAGTTTCCGGGTCCCCCGGGACAGATACGCAGTATTTT. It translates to CASSLDRIVSGSPGTDTQYF.

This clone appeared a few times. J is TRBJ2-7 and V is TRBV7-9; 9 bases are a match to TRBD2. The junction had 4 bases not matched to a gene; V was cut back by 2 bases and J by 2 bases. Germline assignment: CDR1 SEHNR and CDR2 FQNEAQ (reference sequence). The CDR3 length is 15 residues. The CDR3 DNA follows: TGTGCCAGCAGCTTACGGACTAGCGTCACCTACGAGCAGTACTTC. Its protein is CASSLRTSVTYEQYF.

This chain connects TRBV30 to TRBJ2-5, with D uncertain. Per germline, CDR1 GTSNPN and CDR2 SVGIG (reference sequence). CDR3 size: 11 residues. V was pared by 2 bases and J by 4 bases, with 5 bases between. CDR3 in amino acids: CAWSTGETQYF. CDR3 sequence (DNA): TGTGCCTGGAGTACCGGAGAGACCCAGTACTTC.

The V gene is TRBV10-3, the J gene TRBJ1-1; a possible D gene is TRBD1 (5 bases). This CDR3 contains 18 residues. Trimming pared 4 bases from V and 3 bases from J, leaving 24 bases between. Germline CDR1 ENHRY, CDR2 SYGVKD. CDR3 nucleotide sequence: TGTGCCATCAGTGCCAGGGAGACTCCTTTGGGAGGTGACACTGAAGCTTTCTTT. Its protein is CAISARETPLGGDTEAFF.

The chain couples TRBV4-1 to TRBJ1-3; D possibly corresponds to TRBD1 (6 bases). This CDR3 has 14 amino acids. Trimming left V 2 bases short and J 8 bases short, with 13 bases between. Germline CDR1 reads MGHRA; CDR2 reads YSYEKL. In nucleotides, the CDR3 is TGCGCCAGCAGCCAACCACAGGGACGGGACACCATATATTTT. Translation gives CASSQPQGRDTIYF.

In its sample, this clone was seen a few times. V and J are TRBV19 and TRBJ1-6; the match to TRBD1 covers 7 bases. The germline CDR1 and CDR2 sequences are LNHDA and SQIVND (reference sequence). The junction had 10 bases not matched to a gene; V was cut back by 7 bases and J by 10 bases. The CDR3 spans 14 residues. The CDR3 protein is CASTYVDRESPLHF. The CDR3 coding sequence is TGTGCCAGTACTTACGTCGACAGGGAATCACCCCTCCACTTT.

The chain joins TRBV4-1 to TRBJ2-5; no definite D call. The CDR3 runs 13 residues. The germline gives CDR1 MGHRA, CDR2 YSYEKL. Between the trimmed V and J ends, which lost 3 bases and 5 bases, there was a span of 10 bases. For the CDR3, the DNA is TGCGCCAGCAGCCATCCGACCGGGGAGACCCAGTACTTC. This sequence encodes CASSHPTGETQYF.